This entry features one TCR beta chain sequence. Other nucleotide sequences in the sample specify the same CDR3. This record belongs to a study of blood T cell repertoires in COVID-19. Enrolled during active infection, Seattle patients were then followed longitudinally. Germline CDR1 and CDR2: SNHLY and FYNNEI. The trim removed 4 bases at V and 4 bases at J, leaving 5 bases unmatched. The CDR3 sequence is 15 residues long. Source study methods: Amplification of reference gene primers was used by the study to estimate nucleated cell counts. Assay used: immunoSEQ multiplex PCR; TCRdb lists only in-frame clones, some missing. That table supplies the V and J calls and clone size; D and trimming were determined from the DNA. The data contain 150,000 or so clones, roughly 80% of them seen just once; the ten biggest clones take up about an eighth.

This TCR derives from an older woman with COVID-19, enrolled during active disease. The material sequenced was peripheral blood. J is TRBJ1-5 and V is TRBV2, with TRBD1 matching 9 bases. CDR3 loop: CASSASGQGNQPQHF. The DNA for the CDR3 is TGTGCCAGCAGTGCCTCTGGACAGGGGAATCAGCCCCAGCATTTT.